Below are 19 T cell receptor beta chains sequenced from a single sample in a study of blood T cell repertoires in COVID-19. The data were produced by immunoSEQ multiplex PCR, yet TCRdb's version contains in-frame clones alone and is incomplete. The sample shows approximately 320,000 clones, 80% to 90% of them seen only once. The material sequenced was PBMCs or T cells enriched from blood (not recorded which). These receptors all stem from a woman aged 18-29 years who had recovered from COVID-19.

CDR3 sequence reads: CASSKMGESTPILEYEQYF. The CDR3, as DNA: TGTGCCAGCAGCAAAATGGGAGAATCAACCCCCATTTTGGAATACGAGCAGTACTTC. The chain links TRBV21-1 to TRBJ2-7; the table names TRBD2, a call not compared with the DNA. TRBV21-1 represents a pseudogene. CDR3 length: 19 amino acids.

In DNA, the CDR3 is TGTGCCAGCAGTCGGGGGACCAATCAGCCCCAGCATTTT. This codes for CASSRGTNQPQHF. The chain joins TRBV12-3 or TRBV12-4 to TRBJ1-5; maybe TRBD1 (5 bases). Trimming removed 5 bases at V and 3 bases at J, with 8 bases between. The CDR3 has 13 amino acids.

The rearrangement links TRBV3-1 (or the pseudogene TRBV3-2) to TRBJ1-1; 8 positions agree with TRBD1. J lost 5 bases, V lost 4 bases, and 6 bases had no gene match. Germline CDR1 LGHDT, CDR2 YNNKEL (reference sequence). This CDR3 comprises 14 residues. The CDR3 DNA is TGTGCCAGCAGCCTACAACAGGGGGTGACTGAAGCTTTCTTT. Translating it yields CASSLQQGVTEAFF.

This clone was seen only a few times. CDR3 sequence: CASSASGVSTDTQYF. In nucleotides, the CDR3 is TGTGCCAGCAGCGCTAGCGGAGTTAGCACAGATACGCAGTATTTT. J is TRBJ2-3 and V is TRBV7-9, with 7 nucleotides matching TRBD2. CDR1 and CDR2 (germline): SEHNR, FQNEAQ (reference sequence). The V segment lost 5 bases and the J segment 0 bases; nucleotides outside the gene matches: 5. This CDR3 region has 15 residues.

The V gene is TRBV11-3, the J gene TRBJ2-1; D uncertain. CDR1 and CDR2 (germline): SGHNT, YENEEA. The V end lost 4 bases, the J end lost 9 bases, and 13 bases lay between the germline ends. The CDR3 spans 13 residues. The CDR3 region has the DNA TGTGCCAGCAGCTCTTCACGGGTTGGTGAGCAGTTCTTC. Translation gives CASSSSRVGEQFF.

This rearrangement joins TRBV27 to TRBJ2-7; 9 bases map to TRBD1. Germline CDR1 MNHEY, CDR2 SMNVEV (reference sequence). This CDR3 is 16 amino acids long. With 5 bases clipped from V and 4 bases from J, the junction kept 12 bases outside the gene matches. The CDR3 DNA reads as TGTGCCAGCAGTAAGAGATCTTCAGGACAGGGGTACGAGCAGTACTTC. This translates into CASSKRSSGQGYEQYF.

DNA for the CDR3: TGTGCCAGCAGTATCCCCGGGACAGGGGGCGCCTCTGGGGCCAACGTCCTGACTTTC. This encodes CASSIPGTGGASGANVLTF. J is TRBJ2-6 and V is TRBV28, with 12 bases fitting TRBD1. V lost 5 bases, J lost 0 bases, and 8 bases stayed unmatched. The CDR3 runs to 19 residues. In germline, CDR1 is MDHEN, CDR2 SYDVKM.

V gene TRBV29-1 combines with J gene TRBJ1-2; possible D gene TRBD1, 6 bases. Trimming shortened V by 6 bases and J by 4 bases, and 15 bases separated the two germline ends. The CDR3 totals 13 residues. The germline V gene encodes CDR1 SQVTM and CDR2 ANQGSEA. The CDR3 bases are TGCAGCGTCAACAGGGTCCGTGGCTATGGCTACACCTTC. Its protein product is CSVNRVRGYGYTF.

The chain has TRBV10-3 and TRBJ2-7, with 9 bases identical to TRBD1. CDR1 and CDR2 (germline): ENHRY, SYGVKD. V gave up 6 bases and J gave up 3 bases; unmatched junction bases: 12. The CDR3 has 16 residues. This CDR3 is CAIRGQGNALYYEQYF. In DNA form, the CDR3 reads TGTGCCATCAGAGGACAGGGGAACGCGCTGTACTACGAGCAGTACTTC.

The chain carries TRBV28 and TRBJ1-2; D gene ambiguous. This CDR3 contains 15 residues. From germline, CDR1 is MDHEN and CDR2 SYDVKM. Between the trimmed V and J ends, which lost 4 bases and 8 bases, there was a span of 20 bases. The CDR3 sequence: CASSSLSRGLRGYTF. The CDR3 coding sequence is TGTGCCAGCAGTTCCTTATCTCGGGGTCTGCGGGGCTACACCTTC.

This chain uses TRBV2 with TRBJ1-5; D call uncertain. The CDR3 totals 15 residues. Per germline, CDR1 SNHLY and CDR2 FYNNEI. V was trimmed by 1 base and J by 0 bases, leaving 7 bases between them. For the CDR3, the DNA is TGTGCCAGCAGTGAAGAACAGTATAGCAATCAGCCCCAGCATTTT. Protein sequence: CASSEEQYSNQPQHF. The full variable domain, in which reference TRBV2 and TRBJ1-5 provide the parts outside the CDR3, is EPEVTQTPSHQVTQMGQEVILRCVPISNHLYFYWYRQILGQKVEFLVSFYNNEISEKSEIFDDQFSVERPDGSNFTLKIRSTKLEDSAMYFCASSEEQYSNQPQHFGDGTRLSIL.

The J gene is TRBJ2-5, the V gene TRBV6-5; TRBD1 aligns across 8 bases. This CDR3 contains 15 residues. The germline CDR1 and CDR2 sequences are MNHEY and SVGAGI. V lost 2 bases to trimming and J lost 3 bases; unmatched junction nucleotides: 5. The CDR3 DNA reads TGTGCCAGCAGTTACGCCGGACAGGGCAAAGAGACCCAGTACTTC. Translated, it gives CASSYAGQGKETQYF.

The J gene is TRBJ2-7, the V gene TRBV29-1, with 13 bases lining up with TRBD2. The CDR3 totals 13 residues. Per germline, CDR1 SQVTM and CDR2 ANQGSEA. Trimming at V came to 6 bases and at J to 6 bases, leaving 5 bases not matched to a gene. The CDR3 sequence is CSVGTSGVSEQYF. The CDR3 DNA is TGCAGCGTCGGGACTAGCGGGGTCTCCGAGCAGTACTTC.

This clone was picked up one time. The chain joins TRBV20-1 to TRBJ1-5; D call uncertain. Germline assignment: CDR1 DFQATT and CDR2 SNEGSKA (reference sequence). The germline V and J ends were trimmed by 3 bases and 1 base, with 13 bases remaining between them. This CDR3 is built from 15 residues. CDR3 bases: TGCAGTGCTAGTAACCCCTATCTCAGCAATCAGCCCCAGCATTTT. Amino acids: CSASNPYLSNQPQHF.

V usage is TRBV10-3 and J usage is TRBJ1-1, with 8 positions matching TRBD1. The CDR3 length is 13 residues. CDR1 ENHRY and CDR2 SYGVKD come from the germline V gene. Unmatched junction bases numbered 7, after V lost 8 bases and J lost 5 bases. The CDR3 region has the DNA TGTGCCATCGAAGGACAGGGAAAAACTGAAGCTTTCTTT. Translation gives CAIEGQGKTEAFF.

V is TRBV10-3 and J is TRBJ1-2; D possibly corresponds to TRBD1 (6 bases). This CDR3 is built from 14 residues. CDR1 and CDR2 (germline): ENHRY, SYGVKD. V lost 0 bases to trimming and J lost 3 bases, with 8 bases between them. CDR3: CAISESGQYYGYTF. As DNA, the CDR3 is TGTGCCATCAGTGAGTCAGGACAGTACTATGGCTACACCTTC.

Note on this clone: The missing conserved phenylalanine or tryptophan at the end of this CDR3 makes a read error likely. No DNA is shown, since the ends of the CDR3 on it are uncertain; the CDR3 is the one TCRdb lists. V and J are TRBV12-3 or TRBV12-4 and TRBJ1-1; no DNA check was done on the table's D call, TRBD1. The CDR3 adds up to 13 amino acids, both ends counted. The CDR3 loop is CASSFLDRGPLSI.

The V and J genes are TRBV12-2 and TRBJ2-1; TRBD2 reflects the table's D call only, with no check against the DNA. TRBV12-2 represents a pseudogene. This CDR3 spans 16 amino acids. In DNA, the CDR3 is TGTGCAAGTCGCTTAGCGCGGGGGAGCTCCTACAATGAGCAGTTCTTC. Protein: CASRLARGSSYNEQFF.

This sequence joins TRBV27 and TRBJ1-5; D is possibly TRBD1 (6 bases). The V and J ends lost 4 bases and 3 bases respectively, with 10 bases between them. CDR1 and CDR2 from the germline V gene are MNHEY and SMNVEV (reference sequence). The CDR3 has 14 amino acids. CDR3 sequence (DNA): TGTGCCAGCAGTTACTCAGGGGACAATCAGCCCCAGCATTTT. This gives the protein CASSYSGDNQPQHF.